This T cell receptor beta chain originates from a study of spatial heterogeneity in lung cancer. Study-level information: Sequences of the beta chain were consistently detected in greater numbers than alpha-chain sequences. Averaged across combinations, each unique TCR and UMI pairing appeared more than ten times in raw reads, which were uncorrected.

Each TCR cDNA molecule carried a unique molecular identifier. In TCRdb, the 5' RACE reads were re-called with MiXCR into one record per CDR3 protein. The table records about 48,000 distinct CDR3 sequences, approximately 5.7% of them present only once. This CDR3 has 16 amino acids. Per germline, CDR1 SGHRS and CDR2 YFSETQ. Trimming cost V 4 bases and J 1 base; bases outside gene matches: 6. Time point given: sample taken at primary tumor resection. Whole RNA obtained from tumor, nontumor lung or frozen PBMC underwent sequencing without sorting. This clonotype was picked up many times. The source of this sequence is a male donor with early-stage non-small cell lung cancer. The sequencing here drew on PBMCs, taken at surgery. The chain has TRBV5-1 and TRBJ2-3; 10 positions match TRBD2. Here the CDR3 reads CASSRGTSERTDTQYF. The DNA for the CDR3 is TGCGCCAGCAGCCGTGGGACTAGCGAGCGCACAGATACGCAGTATTTT.